A selection of T cell receptor beta chains follows, all from one sample in a study of response to subunit inactivated influenza vaccine. Via MiXCR, TCRdb re-called the RT-PCR reads, giving one row per CDR3 protein. The repertoire has fewer than 400,000 distinct CDR3 sequences, just over 20% of them found once; the top ten carry about a tenth. Source: PBMCs from blood, taken about 20 months after vaccination. These receptors came from a man aged 45 to 75 who received an inactivated influenza vaccine. The CDR3 runs from the conserved cysteine through the conserved F or W. D genes are given only for firm matches. Only part of the rows carry a size: once, few, many, or a class if the clone is expanded.

CDR3aa: CASSLRGSNTGELFF; CDR3nt: TGTGCCAGCAGCTTGAGGGGGTCGAACACCGGGGAGCTGTTTTTT; j_gene: TRBJ2-2; v_gene: TRBV11-2; d_gene: .; abundance: .
CDR3aa: CAISGDSYEQYF; CDR3nt: TGTGCCATCAGTGGGGACTCCTACGAGCAGTACTTC; j_gene: TRBJ2-7; v_gene: TRBV10-3; d_gene: .; abundance: few
CDR3aa: CASSYPVRDQPQHF; CDR3nt: TGTGCCAGCAGTTACCCGGTACGGGATCAGCCCCAGCATTTT; j_gene: TRBJ1-5; v_gene: TRBV6-2/TRBV6-3; d_gene: .; abundance: few
CDR3aa: CASNKRTGVNTEAFF; CDR3nt: TGCGCCAGCAACAAAAGGACAGGGGTGAACACTGAAGCTTTCTTT; j_gene: TRBJ1-1; v_gene: TRBV5-1; d_gene: TRBD1; abundance: .
CDR3aa: CSAAPGQGYSPLHF; CDR3nt: TGCAGTGCCGCGCCCGGACAGGGTTATTCACCCCTCCACTTT; j_gene: TRBJ1-6; v_gene: TRBV20-1; d_gene: TRBD1; abundance: .
CDR3aa: CASSPGGLSTDTQYF; CDR3nt: TGTGCCAGCAGCCCCGGAGGTCTAAGCACAGATACGCAGTATTTT; j_gene: TRBJ2-3; v_gene: TRBV7-3; d_gene: .; abundance: few
CDR3aa: CATDGTIYNEQFF; CDR3nt: TGTGCCACCGACGGGACCATCTACAATGAGCAGTTCTTC; j_gene: TRBJ2-1; v_gene: TRBV7-9; d_gene: .; abundance: many
CDR3aa: CASSSGTGVPNYGYTF; CDR3nt: TGTGCCAGTAGTTCCGGGACAGGAGTTCCTAACTATGGCTACACCTTC; j_gene: TRBJ1-2; v_gene: TRBV19; d_gene: TRBD1; abundance: few
CDR3aa: CASSPRQGFTEAFF; CDR3nt: TGTGCCAGCAGCCCAAGACAGGGCTTCACTGAAGCTTTCTTT; j_gene: TRBJ1-1; v_gene: TRBV7-2; d_gene: TRBD1; abundance: few
CDR3aa: CASRAPGQHTEAFF; CDR3nt: TGTGCCAGCAGAGCTCCGGGACAGCACACTGAAGCTTTCTTT; j_gene: TRBJ1-1; v_gene: TRBV25-1; d_gene: TRBD1; abundance: few
CDR3aa: CASRSPGLASSTDTQYF; CDR3nt: TGTGCCAGCAGGTCTCCGGGACTAGCGAGTAGCACAGATACGCAGTATTTT; j_gene: TRBJ2-3; v_gene: TRBV28; d_gene: TRBD2; abundance: .
CDR3aa: CSASSSGTRRSEQFF; CDR3nt: TGCAGTGCTAGTTCTTCAGGCACTAGGCGAAGCGAGCAGTTCTTC; j_gene: TRBJ2-1; v_gene: TRBV20-1; d_gene: .; abundance: .
CDR3aa: CASSTQSTDTQYF; CDR3nt: TGTGCCAGTAGTACCCAGAGCACAGATACGCAGTATTTT; j_gene: TRBJ2-3; v_gene: TRBV19; d_gene: .; abundance: .
CDR3aa: CASSSLAGGPENEQFF; CDR3nt: TGTGCCAGCAGTTCACTAGCGGGAGGGCCGGAGAATGAGCAGTTCTTC; j_gene: TRBJ2-1; v_gene: TRBV12-3/TRBV12-4; d_gene: TRBD2; abundance: few
CDR3aa: CASSPGSQRVDTQYF; CDR3nt: TGTGCCAGCAGTCCCGGGTCCCAGAGGGTGGATACGCAGTATTTT; j_gene: TRBJ2-3; v_gene: TRBV12-3/TRBV12-4; d_gene: .; abundance: .
CDR3aa: CASSESYTGELFF; CDR3nt: TGCGCCAGCAGTGAGTCCTACACCGGGGAGCTGTTTTTT; j_gene: TRBJ2-2; v_gene: TRBV10-1; d_gene: .; abundance: many
CDR3aa: CASSYPRVLLGTSYNEQFF; CDR3nt: TGTGCCAGCAGCTACCCACGGGTCCTTCTTGGGACTAGTTACAATGAGCAGTTCTTC; j_gene: TRBJ2-1; v_gene: TRBV11-1; d_gene: TRBD2; abundance: .
CDR3aa: CASSFNKGVSAYEQYF; CDR3nt: TGTGCCAGCAGCTTTAACAAGGGGGTCTCTGCCTACGAGCAGTACTTC; j_gene: TRBJ2-7; v_gene: TRBV7-9; d_gene: .; abundance: .
CDR3aa: CATSDPPGQGVTGELFF; CDR3nt: TGTGCCACCAGTGATCCCCCGGGACAGGGTGTGACCGGGGAGCTGTTTTTT; j_gene: TRBJ2-2; v_gene: TRBV24-1; d_gene: TRBD1; abundance: .
CDR3aa: CSARRAGPWTEAFF; CDR3nt: TGCAGTGCTAGACGGGCGGGACCCTGGACTGAAGCTTTCTTT; j_gene: TRBJ1-1; v_gene: TRBV20-1; d_gene: .; abundance: few
CDR3aa: CSVEGLAGPYEQYF; CDR3nt: TGCAGCGTTGAAGGGCTAGCGGGACCCTACGAGCAGTACTTC; j_gene: TRBJ2-7; v_gene: TRBV29-1; d_gene: TRBD2; abundance: few
CDR3aa: CATSDSGVRSYNEQFF; CDR3nt: TGTGCCACCAGTGATTCGGGTGTTCGGTCCTACAATGAGCAGTTCTTC; j_gene: TRBJ2-1; v_gene: TRBV24-1; d_gene: .; abundance: few
CDR3aa: CASSVPDRGPANTEAFF; CDR3nt: TGTGCCAGCAGTGTGCCGGACAGGGGGCCCGCGAACACTGAAGCTTTCTTT; j_gene: TRBJ1-1; v_gene: TRBV6-1; d_gene: TRBD1; abundance: few
CDR3aa: CSARVPPLIRESEQFF; CDR3nt: TGCAGTGCTAGAGTCCCTCCTCTCATCCGGGAGAGTGAGCAGTTCTTC; j_gene: TRBJ2-1; v_gene: TRBV20-1; d_gene: .; abundance: .
CDR3aa: CSARDLGGYTF; CDR3nt: TGCAGTGCTAGGGACTTAGGTGGCTACACCTTC; j_gene: TRBJ1-2; v_gene: TRBV20-1; d_gene: .; abundance: .
CDR3aa: CASSLASREQYF; CDR3nt: TGTGCCAGCAGCCTCGCATCGAGGGAGCAGTACTTC; j_gene: TRBJ2-7; v_gene: TRBV5-5; d_gene: .; abundance: .
CDR3aa: CASSQEAGTARTDTQYF; CDR3nt: TGCGCCAGCAGCCAAGAGGCCGGGACAGCTCGCACAGATACGCAGTATTTT; j_gene: TRBJ2-3; v_gene: TRBV4-3; d_gene: TRBD1; abundance: few
CDR3aa: CASSQGGEHQPQHF; CDR3nt: TGTGCCAGCAGCCAGGGAGGTGAGCATCAGCCCCAGCATTTT; j_gene: TRBJ1-5; v_gene: TRBV12-3/TRBV12-4; d_gene: .; abundance: few
CDR3aa: CASSPPGGYGYTF; CDR3nt: TGTGCCAGCTCACCTCCCGGGGGCTATGGCTACACCTTC; j_gene: TRBJ1-2; v_gene: TRBV18; d_gene: .; abundance: many
CDR3aa: CASSRGTREAFF; CDR3nt: TGTGCCAGCAGTCGAGGTACCCGTGAAGCTTTCTTT; j_gene: TRBJ1-1; v_gene: TRBV12-3/TRBV12-4; d_gene: .; abundance: few
CDR3aa: CASSPKIFSAGPSYEQYF; CDR3nt: TGTGCCAGCAGCCCAAAGATATTTTCGGCGGGACCTTCCTACGAGCAGTACTTC; j_gene: TRBJ2-7; v_gene: TRBV14; d_gene: .; abundance: .
CDR3aa: CASSVASAGGPGQPQHF; CDR3nt: TGTGCCAGCAGCGTAGCGTCGGCAGGGGGACCGGGTCAGCCCCAGCATTTT; j_gene: TRBJ1-5; v_gene: TRBV9; d_gene: TRBD1; abundance: few
CDR3aa: CSAWGHYGYTF; CDR3nt: TGCAGTGCCTGGGGGCACTATGGCTACACCTTC; j_gene: TRBJ1-2; v_gene: TRBV20-1; d_gene: .; abundance: .
CDR3aa: CASSPPMTQETQYF; CDR3nt: TGTGCCAGCTCACCACCTATGACCCAAGAGACCCAGTACTTC; j_gene: TRBJ2-5; v_gene: TRBV18; d_gene: .; abundance: .
CDR3aa: CSVLDELEQYF; CDR3nt: TGCAGCGTTCTCGATGAGTTGGAGCAGTACTTC; j_gene: TRBJ2-7; v_gene: TRBV29-1; d_gene: .; abundance: .
CDR3aa: CASTSGAGGDMDTGELFF; CDR3nt: TGTGCCAGCACGTCTGGCGCGGGGGGCGACATGGACACCGGGGAGCTGTTTTTT; j_gene: TRBJ2-2; v_gene: TRBV12-3/TRBV12-4; d_gene: TRBD2; abundance: few
CDR3aa: CASILTGGNTEAFF; CDR3nt: TGTGCCAGTATCCTGACAGGGGGGAACACTGAAGCTTTCTTT; j_gene: TRBJ1-1; v_gene: TRBV19; d_gene: TRBD1; abundance: few
CDR3aa: CSARWEGLYGYTF; CDR3nt: TGCAGTGCTAGATGGGAGGGACTCTATGGCTACACCTTC; j_gene: TRBJ1-2; v_gene: TRBV20-1; d_gene: .; abundance: many
CDR3aa: CASSRSYGYTF; CDR3nt: TGTGCCAGCAGTCGGAGCTATGGCTACACCTTC; j_gene: TRBJ1-2; v_gene: TRBV12-3/TRBV12-4; d_gene: .; abundance: many
CDR3aa: CAISVQEGHEQYF; CDR3nt: TGTGCCATCAGTGTTCAGGAGGGACACGAGCAGTACTTC; j_gene: TRBJ2-7; v_gene: TRBV10-3; d_gene: .; abundance: few
CDR3aa: CASSKSGVSGSEQYF; CDR3nt: TGTGCCAGCAGTAAAAGTGGGGTTAGCGGGAGCGAGCAGTACTTC; j_gene: TRBJ2-7; v_gene: TRBV4-2; d_gene: TRBD2; abundance: .
CDR3aa: CASTRERADTQYF; CDR3nt: TGTGCCAGCACCCGAGAAAGGGCAGATACGCAGTATTTT; j_gene: TRBJ2-3; v_gene: TRBV2; d_gene: .; abundance: .
CDR3aa: CASSQDGAGGNTEAFF; CDR3nt: TGCGCCAGCAGCCAAGACGGTGCAGGGGGCAACACTGAAGCTTTCTTT; j_gene: TRBJ1-1; v_gene: TRBV4-3; d_gene: TRBD1; abundance: few
CDR3aa: CASSSTSSSYEQYF; CDR3nt: TGTGCCAGCAGCTCAACTAGCAGCTCCTACGAGCAGTACTTC; j_gene: TRBJ2-7; v_gene: TRBV7-9; d_gene: .; abundance: .
CDR3aa: CSVESGPEKLFF; CDR3nt: TGCAGCGTTGAATCGGGGCCTGAAAAACTGTTTTTT; j_gene: TRBJ1-4; v_gene: TRBV29-1; d_gene: .; abundance: few
CDR3aa: CATSPGIGELFF; CDR3nt: TGTGCCACCAGTCCAGGCATCGGGGAGCTGTTTTTT; j_gene: TRBJ2-2; v_gene: TRBV24-1; d_gene: .; abundance: .
CDR3aa: CSASVGASNNEQFF; CDR3nt: TGCAGTGCTAGTGTAGGGGCCTCTAACAATGAGCAGTTCTTC; j_gene: TRBJ2-1; v_gene: TRBV20-1; d_gene: .; abundance: .
CDR3aa: CASSKTGANVLTF; CDR3nt: TGTGCCAGCAGCAAAACTGGGGCCAACGTCCTGACTTTC; j_gene: TRBJ2-6; v_gene: TRBV12-3/TRBV12-4; d_gene: .; abundance: .
CDR3aa: CATAGYGTDTQYF; CDR3nt: TGTGCCACTGCAGGGTACGGCACAGATACGCAGTATTTT; j_gene: TRBJ2-3; v_gene: TRBV2; d_gene: .; abundance: .
CDR3aa: CASSGLGRTEAFF; CDR3nt: TGTGCCAGCAGCGGGTTGGGAAGGACTGAAGCTTTCTTT; j_gene: TRBJ1-1; v_gene: TRBV5-6; d_gene: .; abundance: .
CDR3aa: CASSYSTGGQETQYF; CDR3nt: TGTGCCAGCAGTTACTCGACCGGGGGGCAAGAGACCCAGTACTTC; j_gene: TRBJ2-5; v_gene: TRBV6-5; d_gene: TRBD2; abundance: .
CDR3aa: CATSSVNRGKAFF; CDR3nt: TGTGCCACCAGCAGCGTGAACAGGGGAAAAGCTTTCTTT; j_gene: TRBJ1-1; v_gene: TRBV15; d_gene: TRBD1; abundance: many